These 14 T cell receptor beta chains share one sample of origin, sequenced in a study of OX40 agonist ivuxolimab in advanced cancers. TCRdb's table, derived via immunoSEQ multiplex PCR, lists solely in-frame clones and lacks some. The table records 65,000 to 90,000 clones, roughly nine tenths of them present only once. The starting material was CD4+ or CD8+ T cells sorted from blood, obtained in a trial of the OX40 agonist ivuxolimab. The receptors here all came from an adult with an advanced solid tumor such as melanoma, head and neck, liver or kidney cancer.

The V gene is TRBV5-6, the J gene TRBJ2-7; 7 nucleotides agree with TRBD1. The CDR3 is made up of 15 amino acids. V gave up 4 bases and J gave up 6 bases; unmatched junction bases: 13. CDR1 is SGHDT, CDR2 YYEEEE, per germline. The CDR3 spells CASSHRGGPSAEQYF. DNA of the CDR3: TGTGCCAGCAGCCACCGAGGGGGCCCCTCGGCCGAGCAGTACTTC.

The chain combines TRBV10-1 with TRBJ1-1, with TRBD1 identical over 7 bases. Germline V gene lookup returns CDR1 WNHNN and CDR2 SYGVQD (reference sequence). With V trimmed by 4 bases and J by 5 bases, 4 bases remained unmatched. The CDR3 is 13 amino acids. CDR3 sequence: CASSAYRGTEAFF. The CDR3 DNA reads TGCGCCAGCAGTGCCTACAGGGGAACTGAAGCTTTCTTT.

The genes are TRBV18 and TRBJ1-1; possibly TRBD1 for D (5 bases). This CDR3 is built from 14 residues. CDR1 and CDR2 from the germline V gene are KGHSH and LQKENI. Trimming took 6 bases from V and 5 from J, leaving 16 bases between them. The CDR3 DNA reads as TGTGCCAGCTCCTCGGGGGACGGTAAGACTGAAGCTTTCTTT. Translation: CASSSGDGKTEAFF.

This chain uses TRBV14 with TRBJ2-1; TRBD2 agrees at 15 bases. The germline gives CDR1 SGHDN, CDR2 FVKESK. This CDR3 region has 15 residues. V was clipped by 1 base and J by 10 bases; unmatched bases: 2. CDR3: CASSQGGLAGGEQFF. The CDR3, as DNA: TGTGCCAGCAGCCAAGGCGGACTAGCGGGGGGGGAGCAGTTCTTC.

This chain uses TRBV6-5 with TRBJ1-4, with D perhaps TRBD1 (5 bases). Trimming pared 5 bases from V and 4 bases from J, leaving 11 bases between. This CDR3 contains 14 residues. CDR1 MNHEY and CDR2 SVGAGI come from the germline V gene. CDR3 amino acids: CASSNWDGNEKLFF. The CDR3 nucleotides read TGTGCCAGCAGTAATTGGGACGGTAATGAAAAACTGTTTTTT.

V gene TRBV19 combines with J gene TRBJ2-4; TRBD2 matches at 7 bases. The CDR3 consists of 11 residues. The V gene's germline CDR1 is LNHDA and CDR2 SQIVND (reference sequence). Trimming at V came to 10 bases and at J to 8 bases, leaving 5 bases not matched to a gene. CDR3 residues: CATFGGYIQYF. DNA for the CDR3: TGTGCCACCTTCGGGGGGTACATTCAGTACTTC.

This CDR3 is CASSAGQGAHGYTF. The DNA of the CDR3 is TGTGCCAGTAGTGCGGGACAGGGGGCGCACGGCTACACCTTC. V gene TRBV19 combines with J gene TRBJ1-2; 12 bases map to TRBD1. V lost 5 bases and J lost 8; bases outside the gene matches: 6. The CDR3 extends over 14 amino acids. From germline, CDR1 is LNHDA and CDR2 SQIVND (reference sequence). The complete variable domain, with remaining parts taken from reference TRBV19 and TRBJ1-2, reads DGGITQSPKYLFRKEGQNVTLSCEQNLNHDAMYWYRQDPGQGLRLIYYSQIVNDFQKGDIAEGYSVSREKKESFPLTVTSAQKNPTAFYLCASSAGQGAHGYTFGSGTRLTVV.

The V call is TRBV10-3, the J call TRBJ2-1; D is possibly TRBD1 or TRBD2 (5 bases each). The CDR3 consists of 16 residues. Germline values: CDR1 ENHRY, CDR2 SYGVKD. The V end was cut by 0 bases, the J end by 5 bases, with 14 bases between. The CDR3, as DNA: TGTGCCATCAGTGAGTCGATGTACGGGGCCAACAATGAGCAGTTCTTC. Its translation: CAISESMYGANNEQFF.

In regard to this clone: Compared with germline, one end of the junction differs, possibly owing to a read error. The chain joins TRBV7-7 to TRBJ2-2; D possibly corresponds to TRBD2 (7 bases). CDR3 length equals 14 residues. Germline V gene lookup returns CDR1 SSHAT and CDR2 FNYEAQ (reference sequence). In DNA form, the CDR3 reads TGTGCCAGCAGCTGGGAGACGGGGGGCGGGGAGCTGCTTTTT. Translation gives CASSWETGGGELLF.

The chain has TRBV10-3 and TRBJ1-1; D is uncertain. This CDR3 contains 13 residues. The germline gives CDR1 ENHRY, CDR2 SYGVKD. The germline V and J ends were trimmed by 6 bases and 0 bases, with 8 bases remaining between them. The CDR3, as DNA: TGTGCCATCAGGTCAGGCATGAACACTGAAGCTTTCTTT. Translating gives CAIRSGMNTEAFF.

The chain combines TRBV19 with TRBJ2-1, with 8 bases lining up with TRBD1. V was clipped by 7 bases and J by 8 bases; unmatched bases: 19. The CDR3 spans 17 residues. Per the germline V gene, CDR1 is LNHDA and CDR2 is SQIVND (reference sequence). CDR3 DNA: TGTGCCAGTACCCAAGGCGGCAGGGGGCTTAGAGGCGATGAGCAGTTCTTC. Translating gives CASTQGGRGLRGDEQFF.

The chain combines TRBV27 with TRBJ2-1; perhaps TRBD1 as D (5 bases). CDR3 length: 12 residues. V dropped 5 bases and J dropped 4 bases, with 6 bases sitting between them. Per the germline V gene, CDR1 is MNHEY and CDR2 is SMNVEV (reference sequence). In nucleotides, the CDR3 is TGTGCCAGCAGTCAGGGATACAATGAGCAGTTCTTC. Residues: CASSQGYNEQFF.

As DNA, the CDR3 is TGTGCCAGCAGTCCGTCAGGGGCTGGGAACACTGAAGCTTTCTTT. It is translated as CASSPSGAGNTEAFF. The chain couples TRBV27 to TRBJ1-1, with TRBD1 as a possible D gene (6 bases). Germline V gene sequence: CDR1 MNHEY, CDR2 SMNVEV (reference sequence). This CDR3 has 15 residues. V lost 5 bases and J 1 base, leaving 14 bases between the germline ends.

This rearrangement joins TRBV5-1 to TRBJ2-7, with D unclear. V lost 4 bases to trimming and J lost 5 bases, with 10 bases between them. Germline lookup yields CDR1 SGHRS and CDR2 YFSETQ. This CDR3 comprises 12 residues. The CDR3 protein is CASSPLGDEQYF. The CDR3 coding sequence is TGCGCCAGCAGCCCGCTCGGCGACGAGCAGTACTTC.